This TCR beta chain came from a study of PD-L1 blockade in urothelial cancer (dated by TCRdb to 2017 to 2019). Broadly, across the study: Therapy was started at some point between 2014 and 2016 for all patients, and atezolizumab 1,200 mg was administered intravenously every 3 weeks. About nine tenths of the roughly 30 patients were males with bladder-origin urothelial cancer, and about 60% of the roughly 29 reported a prior smoking history. An ECOG performance status of 0 or 1 was recorded for the patients, and 0 to 3 prior chemotherapy regimens had been received by the patients. Blood samples were analyzed at two time points: 3 weeks after treatment start (second dose) and 6 weeks after treatment start. Blood samples gave median yields of 141,255 T cells and over 80,000 unique TCRs, along with a median clonality of around 0.08. The study, an exploratory multi-omic analysis, examined somatic, immune and clinical correlates of response to PD-L1 blockade with atezolizumab in urothelial cancer. TCR sequencing covered pretreatment tumor samples and matched, serially collected peripheral blood taken before and after atezolizumab treatment. Durable clinical benefit was defined as a progression-free survival longer than 6 months, and TCR features were additionally tested against progression-free survival and overall survival. Whole exome sequencing and RNA sequencing of pretreatment tumors were performed alongside TCR sequencing in the same patients. Some ten patients reached durable clinical benefit, while about 20 patients did not. Pretreatment blood TCR-seq was available for fewer than 30 patients, at least one posttreatment blood collection was obtained for roughly 24 patients, and tumor TCR-seq was available for roughly 24 patients. General conclusions and limits of the study: Improved progression-free and overall survival was found to be associated with pretreatment peripheral blood TCR clonality below the median. Because of the small sample size (n ≈ 29) and the many exploratory analyses performed, the results are intended to be regarded as hypothesis-generating. Among patients with durable benefit, tumor-associated TCR clones showed greater expansion in peripheral blood 3 weeks after treatment started (n of about 21, p = 0.022).

There are 15 amino acids in the CDR3, from cysteine to phenylalanine inclusive. Here the CDR3 DNA is all that survives: 45 bases in frame from base 1. Based on the germline V gene, the CDR1 and CDR2 sequences are SNHLY and FYNNEI. Trimming at the junction amounts to 4 bases on V and 0 bases on J, and the germline ends lie 13 bases apart. Concerning this clone: Its target antigen remains unknown. Within one base of it there is no much larger clone, and no base qualities were kept.

Reading the label with the study, this specimen's time point is: pretreatment peripheral blood. The cohort included 29 patients with locally advanced or metastatic urothelial carcinoma who were treated at Memorial Sloan Kettering on a trial protocol. Peripheral blood mononuclear cells were collected pretreatment and during treatment, at between 1 and 8 total time points per patient. The Qiagen DNeasy Blood extraction kit was used to purify genomic DNA from total PBMCs and from tumor samples. Collected pretreatment and during treatment, PBMCs were isolated and stored as previously described. To estimate absolute template abundance from read counts, synthetic TCR analog templates were spiked into each PCR. Using the immunoSEQ assay, TCRbeta CDR3 regions were amplified from genomic DNA with bias-controlled V and J gene primers. Sequencing of rearranged TCRbeta segments was performed at approximately 20X coverage. In the original analysis: Clustering was used to correct sequencing errors, and CDR3s were annotated against IMGT so that V, D and J genes could be assigned. Downstream analyses used only productive TCRbeta rearrangements and left out out-of-frame or stop-codon sequences. To compute clonality, Shannon entropy was normalized by the log of the number of unique productive sequences and then subtracted from one. Fisher's exact test with Benjamini-Hochberg correction, at a threshold of adjusted p below 0.01, was used to find clones that differed between time points or between blood and tumor. TCRdb's version of the immuneACCESS table is confined to in-frame rearrangements and falls short of the full clone set. An unresolved V gene accounts for under half of the shortfall where checked; the remainder is of unknown origin. D and trimming were read from the DNA, whereas the V and J calls and clone size are those reported in that table. The table for this sample lists 80,000 to 90,000 clones; more than 70% of them were counted only once. Around 14% of the sample is taken by the ten largest.

Source: PBMCs, taken around atezolizumab (anti-PD-L1) treatment. The V and J genes are TRBV2 and TRBJ2-7, and TRBD2 may be the D gene, going by 6 matching bases. The TCR was taken from a man in his fifties or sixties with urothelial cancer. The nucleotides read TGTGCCAGCAGTGGAACATCGGGAGCCTCCTACGAGCAGTACTTC. It translates to CASSGTSGASYEQYF.